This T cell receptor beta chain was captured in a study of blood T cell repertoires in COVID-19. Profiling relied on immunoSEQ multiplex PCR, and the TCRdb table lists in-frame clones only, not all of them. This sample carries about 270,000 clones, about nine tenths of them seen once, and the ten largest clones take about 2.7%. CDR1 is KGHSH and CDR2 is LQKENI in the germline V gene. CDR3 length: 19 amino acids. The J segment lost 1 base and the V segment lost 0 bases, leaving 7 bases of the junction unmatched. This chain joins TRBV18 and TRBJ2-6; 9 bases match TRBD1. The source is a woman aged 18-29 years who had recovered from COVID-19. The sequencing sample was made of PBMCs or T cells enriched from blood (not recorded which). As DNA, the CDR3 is TGTGCCAGCTCACCACCGCGGACAGGGGTTTCTTCTGGGGCCAACGTCCTGACTTTC. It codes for CASSPPRTGVSSGANVLTF.